The rows below give T cell receptor beta chains drawn from one sample of a study of PD-L1 blockade in urothelial cancer. Profiling relied on immunoSEQ multiplex PCR, and the TCRdb table lists in-frame clones only, not all of them. The table has roughly 24,000 clones, less than 90% seen once; the top ten hold around 32%. The sequencing here drew on PBMCs, taken around atezolizumab (anti-PD-L1) treatment. These receptors were taken from a man aged 60 to 75 with urothelial cancer. The CDR3 runs from the conserved cysteine through the conserved F or W.

>TRBV10-3
CAIKGQTQETQYF
>TRBV2
CASRTGTEQFF
>TRBV14
CASSQDPPGGTVDRFF
>TRBV7-9
CASSFVEEHYGYTF
>TRBV9
CASSVGGAQNTQYF
>TRBV4-3
CASSQDSGVWTEAFF
>TRBV30
CAWSDSGGQLFF
>TRBV6-1
CASSDWLAGARDTQYF
>TRBV6-1
CASSERTGGFADTQYF
>TRBV6-5
CASSYSRDHYGYTF
>TRBV6-4
CASSKRIQPQHF
>TRBV5-1
CASSLTGMGELFF
>TRBV7-2
CASSLRGTRETQYF
>TRBV6-5
CASTGLWGANVLTF
>TRBV28
CASSSGGWGGSYGYTF
>TRBV7-6
CASSLHPGGAGGTGELFF
>TRBV6-1
CASSVSGTGYQPQHF
>TRBV7-3
CASSPQGGVIYEQYF
>TRBV18
CASSPPSGRQGGNTIYF
>TRBV6-1
CASTRQGSGNTIYF
>TRBV5-1
CASSLAPSGRSGREQFF
>TRBV7-9
CASSLGKRENIQYF
>TRBV6-1
CASSESRGAGELFF
>TRBV19
CASSISLTDSYGYTF
>TRBV9
CASSVGLAEETQYF
>TRBV9
CASSGLAGYNEQFF
>TRBV9
CASSVAPLGPSTYEQYF
>TRBV7-2
CASSLAGWRGAAEAFF
>TRBV10-1
CASSAVSGNTIYF
>TRBV7-6
CASSLAVSSGNTIYF
>TRBV30
CAWSDILGNTIYF
>TRBV4-2
CASSPELAGGRNEQFF
>TRBV7-2
CASSLAMALTRIYEQYF
>TRBV5-1
CASSLGQGATNTEAFF
>TRBV6-6
CASSYTDRAPNEQYF
>TRBV5-6
CASSLISGGAFQETQYF
>TRBV5-1
CASSGGQGFGNTIYF
>TRBV5-4
CASSPPGPAINYGYTF
>TRBV29-1
CSVVGTGSSYEQYF
>TRBV6-6
CASSYTGGQPQHF